The next 5 T cell receptor beta chains were all read from a single sample in a study of cytomegalovirus exposure and HLA in healthy donors. The method was immunoSEQ multiplex PCR; TCRdb's version includes in-frame clones alone and lacks a portion of them. This sample has around 80,000 clones; 95% to 96% occur once, and the top ten carry about 1.3%. The sample taken for sequencing was PBMCs. These TCRs come from a woman under 30 in good health and CMV-seronegative.

This sequence joins TRBV28 and TRBJ2-5; the match to TRBD1 covers 9 bases. The CDR3 sequence is 16 residues long. Germline V gives CDR1 MDHEN, CDR2 SYDVKM. Trimming at V came to 7 bases and at J to 2 bases, leaving 11 bases not matched to a gene. The CDR3, as DNA: TGTGCCAGCACCCTTATGCGGGGACAGGGTCAAGAGACCCAGTACTTC. Translated: CASTLMRGQGQETQYF.

The chain links TRBV29-1 to TRBJ2-3; 9 positions match TRBD2. The germline CDR1 and CDR2 sequences are SQVTM and ANQGSEA. V was clipped by 4 bases and J by 3 bases; unmatched bases: 5. CDR3 length equals 14 residues. This CDR3 reads CSVGRREGTDTQYF. CDR3 nucleotides: TGCAGCGTTGGGCGGCGGGAGGGGACAGATACGCAGTATTTT.

This chain connects TRBV5-1 to TRBJ2-1, with D maybe TRBD2 (5 bases). Trimming stripped 4 bases from V and 0 bases from J, with 17 bases between. Germline V gene sequence: CDR1 SGHRS, CDR2 YFSETQ. The CDR3 contains 17 residues. The DNA of the CDR3 is TGCGCCAGCAGCCCCATCGGCGGAGCGGCCTCCTACAATGAGCAGTTCTTC. This sequence encodes CASSPIGGAASYNEQFF.

The genes are TRBV27 and TRBJ2-5; D possibly corresponds to TRBD1 (5 bases). V was trimmed by 5 bases and J by 4 bases, leaving 17 bases between them. CDR3 length equals 15 residues. Germline V gene sequence: CDR1 MNHEY, CDR2 SMNVEV (reference sequence). CDR3 sequence: CASSPSGYVLETQYF. For the CDR3, the DNA is TGTGCCAGCAGTCCGTCAGGGTATGTGCTAGAGACCCAGTACTTC.

The V gene is TRBV18, the J gene TRBJ1-2; possibly TRBD1 for D (5 bases). Between the trimmed V and J ends, which lost 3 bases and 0 bases, there was a span of 11 bases. CDR3 length equals 15 residues. Germline V gene lookup returns CDR1 KGHSH and CDR2 LQKENI. CDR3 protein: CASSPQGDANYGYTF. CDR3 coding DNA: TGTGCCAGCTCACCCCAGGGCGATGCTAACTATGGCTACACCTTC.